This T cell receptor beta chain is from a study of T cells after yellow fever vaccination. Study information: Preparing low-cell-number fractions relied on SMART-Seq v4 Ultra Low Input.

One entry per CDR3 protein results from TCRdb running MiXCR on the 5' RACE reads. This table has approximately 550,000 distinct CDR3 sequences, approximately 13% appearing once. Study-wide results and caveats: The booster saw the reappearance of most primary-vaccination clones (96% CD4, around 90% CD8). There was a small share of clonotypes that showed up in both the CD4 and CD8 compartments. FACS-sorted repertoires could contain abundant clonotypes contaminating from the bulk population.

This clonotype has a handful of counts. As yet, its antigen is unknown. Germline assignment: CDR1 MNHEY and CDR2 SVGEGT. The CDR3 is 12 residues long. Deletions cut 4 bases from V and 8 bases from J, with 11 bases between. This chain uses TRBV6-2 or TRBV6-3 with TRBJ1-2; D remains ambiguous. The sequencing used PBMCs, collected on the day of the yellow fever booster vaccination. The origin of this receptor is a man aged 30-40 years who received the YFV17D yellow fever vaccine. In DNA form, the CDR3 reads TGTGCCAGCAGTTCCTTGATTCTCGGCTACACCTTC. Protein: CASSSLILGYTF.